The 18 T cell receptor beta chains presented below share a single source sample, sequenced in a study of cytomegalovirus exposure and HLA in healthy donors. Produced via immunoSEQ multiplex PCR; TCRdb's table is partial and in-frame only. Here the sample spans some 60,000 clones, around 95% being singletons. Sequenced: PBMCs. Receptor source: a man between 18 and 35 years old in good health and CMV-seropositive.

The chain uses TRBV5-1 and TRBJ2-3; TRBD1 matches at 7 bases. This CDR3 contains 17 residues. Trimming removed 0 bases from V and 0 bases from J; junction bases left unmatched: 7. Germline CDR1 is SGHRS and CDR2 is YFSETQ. CDR3 region: CASSLGPTGTSTDTQYF. For the CDR3, the DNA is TGCGCCAGCAGCTTGGGTCCGACAGGGACCAGCACAGATACGCAGTATTTT.

This chain uses TRBV29-1 with TRBJ2-3; 9 bases are shared with TRBD2. Per germline, CDR1 SQVTM and CDR2 ANQGSEA. V dropped 1 base and J dropped 3; count of bases not matched to a gene: 8. This CDR3 has 16 residues. The DNA for the CDR3 is TGCAGCGTTGAAGTTTCGGCGGGAGGGCCTACAGATACGCAGTATTTT. It specifies CSVEVSAGGPTDTQYF.

The CDR3 nucleotides are TGTGCCATCAGTGAGTCAAGTACTAGCGGGAGGAGAGGGCAGTACTTC. It codes for CAISESSTSGRRGQYF. This chain connects TRBV10-3 to TRBJ2-7, with 12 bases matching TRBD2. The CDR3 is 16 amino acids. After removal of 0 bases from V and 9 bases from J, the junction contained 9 bases not matched to a gene. The germline CDR1 and CDR2 sequences are ENHRY and SYGVKD.

This clone is a singleton in its sample. The chain employs TRBV4-1 and TRBJ1-5; D call uncertain. Germline V gene lookup returns CDR1 MGHRA and CDR2 YSYEKL. V lost 2 bases and J lost 0, with 17 bases in between. The CDR3 is made up of 18 amino acids. The CDR3 DNA is TGCGCCAGCAGCCAAATCTTTTATGGGAGGGATAGCAATCAGCCCCAGCATTTT. This sequence encodes CASSQIFYGRDSNQPQHF.

The V gene is TRBV27, the J gene TRBJ1-5, with 9 bases aligning to TRBD1. Germline CDR1 reads MNHEY; CDR2 reads SMNVEV (reference sequence). This CDR3 comprises 18 residues. The trim removed 5 bases at V and 2 bases at J, leaving 13 bases unmatched. In DNA form, the CDR3 reads TGTGCCAGCAGTCCCGGGACAGGGAAACTAATTGGCAATCAGCCCCAGCATTTT. Protein: CASSPGTGKLIGNQPQHF.

The chain is built from TRBV7-2 and TRBJ2-3; possible D gene TRBD1, 6 bases. Looked up from germline, CDR1 is SGHTA and CDR2 is FQGNSA. V lost 5 bases and J 6 bases, leaving 12 bases between the germline ends. There are 13 residues in the CDR3. In nucleotides, the CDR3 is TGTGCCAGCAGCCGGACAGTGGGGGATACGCAGTATTTT. Its translation: CASSRTVGDTQYF.

The CDR3, as DNA: TGTGCCAGCAGCTCGGGACAGGGAACTAACTATGGCTACACCTTC. This codes for CASSSGQGTNYGYTF. This rearrangement joins TRBV7-2 to TRBJ1-2, with 9 bases matching TRBD1. The CDR3 contains 15 residues. The V gene's germline CDR1 is SGHTA and CDR2 FQGNSA. V shed 4 bases and J 0 bases; nucleotides not matched to a gene: 3. Drawing the rest from reference TRBV7-2 and TRBJ1-2, the complete variable domain is GAGVSQSPSNKVTEKGKDVELRCDPISGHTALYWYRQSLGQGLEFLIYFQGNSAPDKSGLPSDRFSAERTGGSVSTLTIQRTQQEDSAVYLCASSSGQGTNYGYTFGSGTRLTVV.

This clone has just one count. The gene calls are TRBV5-1 and TRBJ2-7; the D is unclear. There are 13 residues in the CDR3. The V end was cut by 3 bases, the J end by 6 bases, with 13 bases between. Per the germline V gene, CDR1 is SGHRS and CDR2 is YFSETQ. The DNA of the CDR3 is TGCGCCAGCAGCTCCGGTGGTTACGGCGAGCAGTACTTC. It translates to CASSSGGYGEQYF. The full variable domain, with the rest looked up from reference TRBV5-1 and TRBJ2-7, is KAGVTQTPRYLIKTRGQQVTLSCSPISGHRSVSWYQQTPGQGLQFLFEYFSETQRNKGNFPGRFSGRQFSNSRSEMNVSTLELGDSALYLCASSSGGYGEQYFGPGTRLTVT.

J is TRBJ2-7 and V is TRBV28; 7 bases fit TRBD1. In germline, CDR1 is MDHEN, CDR2 SYDVKM. The CDR3 extends over 15 amino acids. The J segment lost 7 bases and the V segment lost 6 bases, leaving 15 bases of the junction unmatched. This chain's CDR3 is CASSATHLTGVEQYF. The CDR3 coding sequence is TGTGCCAGCAGCGCCACACATTTAACAGGGGTAGAGCAGTACTTC. Supplemented by reference TRBV28 and TRBJ2-7, the full variable domain reads DVKVTQSSRYLVKRTGEKVFLECVQDMDHENMFWYRQDPGLGLRLIYFSYDVKMKEKGDIPEGYSVSREKKERFSLILESASTNQTSMYLCASSATHLTGVEQYFGPGTRLTVT.

The chain recombines TRBV11-2 with TRBJ2-1; 13 nucleotides line up with TRBD2. CDR1 SGHAT and CDR2 FQNNGV come from the germline V gene. The junction had 10 bases not matched to a gene; V was cut back by 2 bases and J by 9 bases. The CDR3 sequence is 17 residues long. The CDR3 DNA is TGTGCCAGCAGCTTATGGGGACTAGCGGGAAAGTTAAGTGAGCAGTTCTTC. Amino acids: CASSLWGLAGKLSEQFF.

The rearrangement links TRBV11-2 to TRBJ1-1; 10 nucleotides line up with TRBD1. The CDR3 is 19 residues long. Unmatched junction bases numbered 15, after V lost 5 bases and J lost 0 bases. CDR1 and CDR2 from the germline V gene are SGHAT and FQNNGV. The CDR3 bases are TGTGCCAGCAGCCTAACCGCCGCCGGGACAGGGGCCATGAACACTGAAGCTTTCTTT. This gives the protein CASSLTAAGTGAMNTEAFF.

This chain joins TRBV6-5 and TRBJ1-1; 9 positions agree with TRBD1. V shed 0 bases and J 3 bases; nucleotides not matched to a gene: 5. The length of the CDR3 is 16 residues. CDR1 and CDR2 from the germline V gene are MNHEY and SVGAGI. Here the CDR3 reads CASSYSGQGLDTEAFF. The CDR3 DNA is TGTGCCAGCAGTTACTCGGGACAGGGTTTGGACACTGAAGCTTTCTTT.

V usage is TRBV2 and J usage is TRBJ2-7, with 7 nucleotides matching TRBD1. Germline V gene sequence: CDR1 SNHLY, CDR2 FYNNEI. Losses at the gene ends were 3 bases for V and 6 bases for J; bases not matched to a gene: 8. CDR3 length: 14 amino acids. CDR3 coding DNA: TGTGCCAGCAGTGACTCACAGGGGCGAAGCGAGCAGTACTTC. Translating gives CASSDSQGRSEQYF.

The genes are TRBV11-3 and TRBJ2-7, with D perhaps TRBD2 (6 bases). Germline V gene data show CDR1 as SGHNT and CDR2 as YENEEA. Deletions cut 5 bases from V and 3 bases from J, with 17 bases between. CDR3 length: 15 residues. The CDR3 nucleotides read TGTGCCAGCAGCGGATTTTCGGGAGCATACTACGAGCAGTACTTC. Translation: CASSGFSGAYYEQYF.

This chain uses TRBV28 with TRBJ2-5, with D possibly matching TRBD2 (7 bases). The CDR3 covers 14 residues. Germline CDR1 MDHEN, CDR2 SYDVKM. V lost 7 bases to trimming and J lost 7 bases, with 19 bases between them. The CDR3 DNA sequence: TGTGCCAGCACTTTTAACCGGGGGGCGGGGACCCAGTACTTC. Translating it yields CASTFNRGAGTQYF. Full variable domain (rest looked up from reference TRBV28 and TRBJ2-5): DVKVTQSSRYLVKRTGEKVFLECVQDMDHENMFWYRQDPGLGLRLIYFSYDVKMKEKGDIPEGYSVSREKKERFSLILESASTNQTSMYLCASTFNRGAGTQYFGPGTRLLVL.

The chain links TRBV6-1 to TRBJ2-3, with a tentative D call TRBD2 (5 bases). Germline V gene lookup returns CDR1 MNHNS and CDR2 SASEGT. The CDR3 runs 14 residues. V was clipped by 8 bases and J by 1 base, with 13 bases between them. The CDR3 loop reads CASAEGWGTDTQYF. As DNA, the CDR3 is TGTGCCAGCGCAGAGGGCTGGGGCACAGATACGCAGTATTTT.

This clone was seen repeatedly, ten times or more. V is TRBV11-2 and J is TRBJ2-7, with a tentative D call TRBD2 (5 bases). CDR3 size: 19 residues. Germline values: CDR1 SGHAT, CDR2 FQNNGV. Trimming removed 4 bases at V and 3 bases at J, with 28 bases between. The CDR3 nucleotides read TGTGCCAGCAGCTCCAACTACTACGGCGGCCAACAAAGCGGCTACGAGCAGTACTTC. It yields the protein CASSSNYYGGQQSGYEQYF.

The chain carries TRBV6-5 and TRBJ1-2; the D is unclear. This CDR3 is 15 amino acids long. Trimming took off 5 bases at V and 4 bases at J, with 17 bases between the two ends. Germline lookup yields CDR1 MNHEY and CDR2 SVGAGI. The chain's CDR3 is CASSTSGGSGYGYTF. The CDR3 DNA is TGTGCCAGCAGTACAAGTGGAGGGTCGGGCTATGGCTACACCTTC.